These T cell receptor beta chains were read from a single sample in a study of shared clonotypes between healthy human individuals. Sequencing was performed with immunoSEQ multiplex PCR; in TCRdb, only in-frame clones are kept and a portion is missing. The data contain some 2.3 million clones, over 85% of them singletons. Sequenced sample: naive CD4+ T cells from PBMCs. These receptor sequences come from a man aged 18 to 35 in good health. Some clones in this sample may be carry-over from other donors' samples. Each CDR3 is given with its conserved first and last residue. Each record gives: clone size, D gene, J gene, V gene, CDR3 DNA, CDR3 protein. A D gene is named only where the DNA matches it firmly. Clone sizes are given selectively: once, few, many, or a class where the clone is expanded.

>NA|NA|TRBJ2-2|TRBV7-6
TGTGCCAGCACCAGGCAGGGGAGGGCGAACACCGGGGAGCTGTTTTTT
CASTRQGRANTGELFF
>NA|NA|TRBJ2-7|TRBV11-2
TGTGCCAGCAGCTTAGTCTTCGGCCACGAGCAGTACTTC
CASSLVFGHEQYF
>NA|TRBD2|TRBJ2-7|TRBV7-6
TGTGCCAGCAGCTTAGCTAGCGGGAGGTACGAGCAGTACTTC
CASSLASGRYEQYF
>NA|NA|TRBJ2-7|TRBV11-2
TGTGCCAGCAGCTTATTATACGAGCAGTACTTC
CASSLLYEQYF
>NA|NA|TRBJ2-1|TRBV18
TGTGCCAGCTCACCACGGAGCGGATCCGGGAGTCACGATGAGCAGTTCTTC
CASSPRSGSGSHDEQFF
>NA|TRBD2|TRBJ2-3|TRBV18
TGTGCCAGCTCACCACCTTACCTAGCGGGAGGGACAGATACGCAGTATTTT
CASSPPYLAGGTDTQYF
>NA|NA|TRBJ1-5|TRBV2
TGTGCCAGCAGTGTCCGCCGGGACTATAGCAATCAGCCCCAGCATTTT
CASSVRRDYSNQPQHF
>NA|TRBD2|TRBJ2-1|TRBV7-2
TGTGCCAGCAGCTCACTAGCGGGAGGATCCTACAATGAGCAGTTCTTC
CASSSLAGGSYNEQFF
>NA|NA|TRBJ1-1|TRBV27
TGTGCCAGCAGTTTTTCGCGGACAGCGACCGGCGGAGCTTTCTTT
CASSFSRTATGGAFF
>NA|TRBD1|TRBJ2-7|TRBV27
TGTGCCAGCAGTCCCCGGGACAGGGTGGGCTACGAGCAGTACTTC
CASSPRDRVGYEQYF
>NA|NA|TRBJ2-2|TRBV28
TGTGCCAGCAGTCCAGCTAGGGGGTACACCGGGGAGCTGTTTTTT
CASSPARGYTGELFF
>NA|NA|TRBJ2-3|TRBV5-5
TGTGCCAGCAGCCCGATGGGCGGCGAGGATACGCAGTATTTT
CASSPMGGEDTQYF
>NA|NA|TRBJ1-2|TRBV9
TGTGCCAGCAGCGTAGATGAGGGTAACTATGGCTACACCTTC
CASSVDEGNYGYTF
>NA|NA|TRBJ2-3|TRBV2
TGTGCCAGCAGGGGACCATACACAGATACGCAGTATTTT
CASRGPYTDTQYF
>once|NA|TRBJ2-3|TRBV12-1
TGTGCCAGCAGCTTACTCCTGACGCAGTATTTT
CASSLLLTQYF
>NA|NA|TRBJ2-6|TRBV27
TGTGCCAGCAGTTTATCGACGGGCACTACTGGGGCCAACGTCCTGACTTTC
CASSLSTGTTGANVLTF
>NA|NA|TRBJ1-2|TRBV6-5
TGTGCCAGCGGATTGCTCGGACAGATCTATGGCTACACCTTC
CASGLLGQIYGYTF
>once|NA|TRBJ2-5|TRBV6-5
TGTGCCAGCAGTTACCCCGGGTCCCAAGAGACCCAGTACTTC
CASSYPGSQETQYF
>NA|NA|TRBJ1-3|TRBV5-1
TGCGCCAGCAGCTTGGCCGTGTCGTTCGCTGGAAACACCATATATTTT
CASSLAVSFAGNTIYF
>NA|NA|TRBJ2-3|TRBV27
TGTGCCAGCAGTCAGGTACCGGGGGATACGCAGTATTTT
CASSQVPGDTQYF
>NA|NA|TRBJ2-5|TRBV7-6
TGTGCCAGCAGCCAAGGGTCGCAAGAGACCCAGTACTTC
CASSQGSQETQYF
>NA|TRBD2|TRBJ2-1|TRBV19
TGTGCCAGTAGCCCGCGGCCGGCTAGCGGGAGATACAATGAGCAGTTCTTC
CASSPRPASGRYNEQFF
>NA|TRBD1|TRBJ2-7|TRBV13
TGTGCCAGCAGCTTAGGCAGGGGGACCCGTGTTACCGTGCAGTACTTC
CASSLGRGTRVTVQYF
>NA|NA|TRBJ2-7|TRBV7-2
TGTGCCAGCAGCGCCAGCGGATTATACTACGAGCAGTACTTC
CASSASGLYYEQYF
>NA|NA|TRBJ2-7|TRBV5-1
TGCGCCAGCAGCTTGGCCAACTACGAGCAGTACTTC
CASSLANYEQYF
>NA|NA|TRBJ2-1|TRBV7-2
TGTGCCAGCAGCCTCGTCGGGGTTTTGGGCAATGAGCAGTTCTTC
CASSLVGVLGNEQFF
>NA|TRBD2|TRBJ2-7|TRBV4-2
TGTGCCAGCAGCCCCCGACTAGCGGAGAACTCCTACGAGCAGTACTTC
CASSPRLAENSYEQYF
>NA|TRBD2|TRBJ2-3|TRBV5-1
TGCGCCAGCAGCCTCCCTCGTTATAGCGGGAGACCGCCACAACACGCCCTCAATACGCAGTATTTT
CASSLPRYSGRPPQHALNTQYF
>once|TRBD1|TRBJ1-6|TRBV4-3
TGCGCCAGCAGCCACTCGACAGGGGGTAATTCACCCCTCCACTTT
CASSHSTGGNSPLHF
>NA|TRBD2|TRBJ2-7|TRBV5-4
TGTGCCACCGAAGTCGGGCTAGCGGGAACCGATTACGAGCAGTACTTC
CATEVGLAGTDYEQYF
>NA|TRBD1|TRBJ2-6|TRBV18
TGTGCCAGCTCCAGGACAGGGGCTGGGGCCAACGTCCTGACTTTC
CASSRTGAGANVLTF
>NA|NA|TRBJ2-7|TRBV9
TGTGCCAGCAGCGTGGGTGGGGAGAACTACGAGCAGTACTTC
CASSVGGENYEQYF